This TCR beta chain was retrieved from a study of control samples from healthy donors and cancer patients. The assay was immunoSEQ multiplex PCR, and TCRdb's table has in-frame clones only and misses some. The table includes about 160,000 clones, roughly 94% detected once. V was trimmed by 8 bases and J by 5 bases, leaving 13 bases between them. From germline, CDR1 is LNHDA and CDR2 SQIVND (reference sequence). The CDR3 length is 13 residues. The origin of this receptor is a man aged 60 to 75 with colorectal cancer. The J gene is TRBJ1-5, the V gene TRBV19; weak D call: TRBD1 (6 bases). The specimen sequenced was PBMCs. The CDR3: CASAQGTHQPQHF. The DNA for the CDR3 is TGTGCCAGTGCACAGGGTACCCATCAGCCCCAGCATTTT.